This TCR beta chain was captured by sequencing in a study of blood T cells in healthy people across ages. This clonotype appeared a few times. For every donor, a draw yielded ten milliliters of peripheral blood. Each sample gave at least 6.5 million isolated PBMCs. Together with a sample-barcoded 5' primer, a J-beta primer mix was included in a second PCR lasting about 7 to 11 cycles. MiXCR, run by TCRdb on the 5' RACE reads, gives a single entry per CDR3 protein. The table lists hundreds of thousands of distinct CDR3 sequences, roughly 60% of them singletons, with roughly a quarter in the top ten. V shed 4 bases and J 7 bases; nucleotides not matched to a gene: 10. The CDR3 covers 15 residues. Germline loops: CDR1 LGHDT, CDR2 YNNKEL (reference sequence).

The V call is TRBV3-1, the J call TRBJ2-1, with 7 bases fitting TRBD2. Input material: blood. The clonotype was recovered from a man aged 25 to 40 in good health. The CDR3 loop reads CASSPPRGGGNEQFF. In nucleotides, the CDR3 is TGTGCCAGCAGCCCCCCTCGCGGGGGAGGGAATGAGCAGTTCTTC.